A selection of T cell receptor beta chains follows, all from one sample in a study of early T cells in non-severe SARS-CoV-2 infection. TCRdb called the 5' RACE reads again in MiXCR, with one record for every CDR3 protein. This sample has about 66,000 distinct CDR3 sequences, with 9.1% found just once. Sequenced sample: whole blood. All receptors derive from an adult who was a healthcare worker with PCR-confirmed SARS-CoV-2 infection or an uninfected control (not recorded which). CDR3s leave out the opening cysteine and the closing phenylalanine or tryptophan. The order of the fields is clone size, J gene, V gene, CDR3 protein. The listing skips clone size in some rows; elsewhere it reads once, few, many or a size class.

>NA|TRBJ2-7|TRBV12-3/TRBV12-4
ASSRRQGNEQY
>NA|TRBJ2-3|TRBV20-1
SVGLAGGDPSTDTQY
>few|TRBJ2-7|TRBV20-1
SVETRGTYEQY
>many|TRBJ2-5|TRBV7-2
ASSLSSFQETQY
>few|TRBJ1-2|TRBV20-1
SALGGQGKGYT
>many|TRBJ1-1|TRBV5-1
ASSLIGGTNTEAF
>few|TRBJ2-5|TRBV29-1
SATPRDRATETQY
>many|TRBJ2-1|TRBV4-2
ASSQYPPSSGKNNEQF
>many|TRBJ2-5|TRBV7-6
ASSLKAGGETQY
>many|TRBJ2-3|TRBV5-1
ASSLVAGVTDTQY
>many|TRBJ1-5|TRBV28
ASRAGGNNQPQH
>NA|TRBJ2-2|TRBV28
ASSAQGFNTGELF
>few|TRBJ2-5|TRBV9
ASSGQEGLQETQY
>few|TRBJ2-7|TRBV7-8
ASSRNRYEQY
>few|TRBJ2-1|TRBV4-3
ASSPGGTGKAEQF
>NA|TRBJ1-1|TRBV10-1
ASSEEGGLYTEAF
>NA|TRBJ2-5|TRBV9
ASSPAGGETQY
>NA|TRBJ2-3|TRBV29-1
SWARTSGYTDTQY
>NA|TRBJ2-3|TRBV3-1
ASSLQGASTDTQY
>few|TRBJ2-7|TRBV4-2
ASSQDLQGILYEQY
>NA|TRBJ2-5|TRBV5-1
ASRWGAGAGETQY
>many|TRBJ2-1|TRBV7-9
ASSRSSGTYSDEQF
>few|TRBJ2-3|TRBV5-4
ASSPLAQSTDTQY
>NA|TRBJ2-2|TRBV4-1
ASSHPARQYTGELF
>NA|TRBJ2-1|TRBV20-1
SASSQSALIYNEQF
>few|TRBJ1-5|TRBV5-1
ASSLGQGDQPQH
>many|TRBJ1-6|TRBV4-3
ASSQDGQTGESPLH
>once|TRBJ2-7|TRBV3-2
ASSQLAGAHEQY
>few|TRBJ1-2|TRBV7-2
ASSAGPGRNYGYT
>few|TRBJ2-3|TRBV20-1
SAPTSGYTDTQY
>few|TRBJ2-1|TRBV4-3
ASSQEGLAAYEQF
>many|TRBJ2-1|TRBV6-4
ASSDTSGSYNEQF
>NA|TRBJ2-5|TRBV4-1
ASSQDGGYSKETQY
>many|TRBJ2-7|TRBV27
ASSHGRRATYEQY
>many|TRBJ2-2|TRBV7-6
ASSLVSGRNTGELF